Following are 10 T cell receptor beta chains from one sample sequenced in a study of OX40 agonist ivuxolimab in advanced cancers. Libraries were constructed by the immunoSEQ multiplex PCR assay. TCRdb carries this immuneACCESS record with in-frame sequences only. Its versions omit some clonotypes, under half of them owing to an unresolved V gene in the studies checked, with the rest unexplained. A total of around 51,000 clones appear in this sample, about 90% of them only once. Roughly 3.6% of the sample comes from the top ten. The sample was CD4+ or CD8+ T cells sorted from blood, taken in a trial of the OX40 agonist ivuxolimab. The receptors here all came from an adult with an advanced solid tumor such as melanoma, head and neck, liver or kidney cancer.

DNA for the CDR3: TGTGCCAGCCAGGGTCCCGCGCCCTACGAGCAGTACTTC. Amino acid sequence: CASQGPAPYEQYF. The chain couples TRBV6-5 to TRBJ2-7; weak D call: TRBD1 (5 bases). CDR3 size: 13 residues. Germline V lookup: CDR1 MNHEY, CDR2 SVGAGI. V was clipped by 8 bases and J by 2 bases, with 13 bases between them.

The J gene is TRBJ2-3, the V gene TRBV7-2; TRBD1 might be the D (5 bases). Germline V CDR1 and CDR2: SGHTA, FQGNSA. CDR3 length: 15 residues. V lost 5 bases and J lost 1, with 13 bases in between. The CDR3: CASSPDSPRTDTQYF. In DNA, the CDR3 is TGTGCCAGCAGCCCCGACAGTCCCCGCACAGATACGCAGTATTTT. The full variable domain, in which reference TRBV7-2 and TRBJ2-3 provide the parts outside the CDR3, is GAGVSQSPSNKVTEKGKDVELRCDPISGHTALYWYRQSLGQGLEFLIYFQGNSAPDKSGLPSDRFSAERTGGSVSTLTIQRTQQEDSAVYLCASSPDSPRTDTQYFGPGTRLTVL.

The CDR3 reads CASSLEASGRAVKTQYF. The CDR3 DNA follows: TGTGCCAGCAGCTTGGAAGCTAGCGGGAGGGCCGTAAAGACCCAGTACTTC. The chain employs TRBV5-4 and TRBJ2-5; TRBD2 matches at 12 bases. The CDR3 has 17 amino acids. Germline trimming cut 0 bases from V and 6 bases from J; bases unmatched to any gene: 9. CDR1 is SGHNT and CDR2 is YYREEE in the germline V gene (reference sequence).

CDR3 loop: CASLLAGVNYEQFF. The DNA of the CDR3 is TGTGCCAGCTTGCTAGCGGGAGTTAATTATGAGCAGTTCTTC. This chain joins TRBV28 and TRBJ2-1, with 10 positions matching TRBD2. CDR3 length: 14 residues. Germline V gene data show CDR1 as MDHEN and CDR2 as SYDVKM. With V trimmed by 8 bases and J by 8 bases, 9 bases remained unmatched.

The CDR3 sequence is CASSLVGGSTYGYTF. The DNA of the CDR3 is TGCGCCAGCAGCTTGGTCGGAGGGTCGACCTATGGCTACACCTTC. This chain connects TRBV5-1 to TRBJ1-2; D remains unclear. The CDR3 is made up of 15 amino acids. The V and J ends lost 0 bases and 4 bases respectively, with 13 bases between them. From germline, CDR1 is SGHRS and CDR2 YFSETQ.

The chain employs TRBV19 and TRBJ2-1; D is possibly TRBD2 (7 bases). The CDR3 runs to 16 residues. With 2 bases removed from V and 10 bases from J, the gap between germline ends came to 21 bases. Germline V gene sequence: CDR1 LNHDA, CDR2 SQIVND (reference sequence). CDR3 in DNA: TGTGCCAGTAGTATACGTGGGGGGCGGGGGATTTGGGAGCAGTTCTTC. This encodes CASSIRGGRGIWEQFF.

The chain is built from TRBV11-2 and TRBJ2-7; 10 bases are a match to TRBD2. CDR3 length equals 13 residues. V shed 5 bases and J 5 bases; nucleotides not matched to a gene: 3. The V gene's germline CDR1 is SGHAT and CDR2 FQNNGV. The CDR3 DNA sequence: TGTGCCAGCAGCCCGGGACTAGCGAACGAGCAGTACTTC. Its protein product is CASSPGLANEQYF. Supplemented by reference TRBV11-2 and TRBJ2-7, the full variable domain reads EAGVAQSPRYKIIEKRQSVAFWCNPISGHATLYWYQQILGQGPKLLIQFQNNGVVDDSQLPKDRFSAERLKGVDSTLKIQPAKLEDSAVYLCASSPGLANEQYFGPGTRLTVT.

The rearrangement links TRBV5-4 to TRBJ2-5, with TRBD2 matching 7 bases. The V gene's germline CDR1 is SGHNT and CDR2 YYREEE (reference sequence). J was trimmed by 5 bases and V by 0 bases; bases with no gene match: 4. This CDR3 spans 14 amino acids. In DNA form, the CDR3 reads TGTGCCAGCAGCTTGGTGACTAGCTGGGAGACCCAGTACTTC. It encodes CASSLVTSWETQYF. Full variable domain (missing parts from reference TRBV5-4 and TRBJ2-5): ETGVTQSPTHLIKTRGQQVTLRCSSQSGHNTVSWYQQALGQGPQFIFQYYREEENGRGNFPPRFSGLQFPNYSSELNVNALELDDSALYLCASSLVTSWETQYFGPGTRLLVL.

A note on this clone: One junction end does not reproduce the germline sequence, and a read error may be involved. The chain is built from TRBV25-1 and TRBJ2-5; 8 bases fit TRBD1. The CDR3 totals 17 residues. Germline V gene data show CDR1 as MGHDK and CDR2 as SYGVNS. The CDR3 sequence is CASRESGRQGIQETQYF. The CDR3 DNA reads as TGTGCCAGCAGGGAATCGGGGAGACAGGGGATCCAAGAGACCCAGTACTTC.

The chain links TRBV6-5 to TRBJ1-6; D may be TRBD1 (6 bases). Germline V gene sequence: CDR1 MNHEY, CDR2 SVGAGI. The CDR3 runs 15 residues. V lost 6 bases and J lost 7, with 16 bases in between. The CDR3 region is CASRRSGTPNSPLHF. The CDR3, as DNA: TGTGCCAGCAGGCGCAGTGGGACACCAAATTCACCCCTCCACTTT.